This T cell receptor beta chain appears in the sequencing data of a study of blood T cells in healthy people across ages. Study-wide points: Diversity was higher, and naive CD4+ cells more numerous, in long-lived donors than in aged donors. A strong correlation between TCR beta diversity and naive T cell percentage was seen.

This clonotype turned up a few times. Its antigen remains unknown. The use of a sample-barcoded 5' primer and a J-beta primer mix characterized a second PCR of about 6 to 12 cycles. TCRdb independently ran MiXCR on the 5' RACE reads; one entry per CDR3 protein. Of around 1,000,000 distinct CDR3 sequences detected, approximately 26% appear once; the ten largest clones hold 0.65% to 0.95%. The length of the CDR3 is 15 residues. V was shortened by 5 bases and J by 0 bases, with 11 bases between the two germline ends. CDR1 and CDR2 from the germline V gene are SGHTA and FQGTGA. The same specimen was also included in a second study, on T cells of mothers and their children. As that study records: Sequencing returned over 8 million TCR beta CDR3 reads per mother and around 3 million per child.

The receptor's source is a girl aged 2-9 years in good health. The rearrangement uses TRBV7-3 and TRBJ2-4; D not resolved. Sequencing was carried out using blood. The CDR3 sequence: CASSEGPIAKNIQYF. CDR3 DNA sequence: TGTGCCAGCAGCGAAGGACCTATAGCCAAAAACATTCAGTACTTC.